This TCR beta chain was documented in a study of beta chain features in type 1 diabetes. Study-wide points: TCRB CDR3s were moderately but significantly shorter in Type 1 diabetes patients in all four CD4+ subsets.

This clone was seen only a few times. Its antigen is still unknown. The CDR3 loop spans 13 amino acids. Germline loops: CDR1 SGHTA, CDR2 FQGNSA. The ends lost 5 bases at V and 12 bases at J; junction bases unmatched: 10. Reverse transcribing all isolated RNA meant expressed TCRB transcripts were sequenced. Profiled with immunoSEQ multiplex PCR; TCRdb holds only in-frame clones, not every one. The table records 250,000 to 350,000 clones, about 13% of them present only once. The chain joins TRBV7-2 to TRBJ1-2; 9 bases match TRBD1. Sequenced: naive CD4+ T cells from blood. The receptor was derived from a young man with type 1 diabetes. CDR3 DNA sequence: TGTGCCAGCAGCGTACAGGGGGCTGGAGTCCACACCTTC. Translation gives CASSVQGAGVHTF.